Listed here are 30 T cell receptor beta chains from one sample, sequenced in a study of cytomegalovirus exposure and HLA in healthy donors. Sequencing used immunoSEQ multiplex PCR; TCRdb keeps in-frame clones, though not all of them. The sample comprises about 240,000 clones, around 85% of which are singletons, and 1.2% rests with the top ten. Specimen: PBMCs. Source of these receptors: a woman in her 30s in good health and CMV-seropositive.

The chain combines TRBV7-9 with TRBJ2-7; TRBD1 agrees at 10 bases. V was clipped by 3 bases and J by 5 bases; unmatched bases: 4. Germline CDR1 reads SEHNR; CDR2 reads FQNEAQ (reference sequence). The CDR3 totals 14 residues. The CDR3 reads CASSLTGGENEQYF. DNA for the CDR3: TGTGCCAGCAGCTTGACAGGGGGCGAAAACGAGCAGTACTTC.

The chain has TRBV5-1 and TRBJ2-6; weak D call: TRBD2 (5 bases). Trimming removed 9 bases at V and 1 base at J, with 11 bases between. The CDR3 loop spans 14 amino acids. From germline, CDR1 is SGHRS and CDR2 YFSETQ. In DNA form, the CDR3 reads TGCGCCACCCATGAGGGTTCTGGGGCCAACGTCCTGACTTTC. This translates into CATHEGSGANVLTF.

Of note for this clone: Within the sample, other DNA sequences also encode this same CDR3. This chain uses TRBV5-1 with TRBJ2-3; TRBD1 agrees at 7 bases. Germline-derived CDR1 and CDR2 are SGHRS and YFSETQ. The CDR3 has 14 amino acids. V shed 4 bases, J shed 1 base, and the junction held 3 bases outside the gene matches. The CDR3 reads CASSRGQGTDTQYF. The CDR3 DNA reads TGCGCCAGCAGCCGAGGACAGGGCACAGATACGCAGTATTTT. Full variable domain (outside the CDR3, taken from reference TRBV5-1 and TRBJ2-3): KAGVTQTPRYLIKTRGQQVTLSCSPISGHRSVSWYQQTPGQGLQFLFEYFSETQRNKGNFPGRFSGRQFSNSRSEMNVSTLELGDSALYLCASSRGQGTDTQYFGPGTRLTVL.

This chain joins TRBV28 and TRBJ2-3, with 9 bases that match TRBD1. V dropped 3 bases and J dropped 1; count of bases not matched to a gene: 5. CDR3 length: 16 residues. The germline CDR1 and CDR2 sequences are MDHEN and SYDVKM. Written as DNA, the CDR3 is TGTGCCAGCAGTTTCCACCGGACAGGGGGCACAGATACGCAGTATTTT. This encodes CASSFHRTGGTDTQYF.

V gene TRBV4-2 combines with J gene TRBJ2-5, with 9 bases aligning to TRBD2. V was clipped by 3 bases and J by 8 bases; unmatched bases: 7. The length of the CDR3 is 14 residues. CDR1 is LGHNA, CDR2 YNFKEQ, per germline. CDR3 sequence reads: CASSQELAGETQYF. CDR3 nucleotides: TGTGCCAGCAGCCAGGAACTAGCGGGTGAAACCCAGTACTTC.

The gene calls are TRBV7-9 and TRBJ2-1, with TRBD2 matching over 13 bases. Germline assignment: CDR1 SEHNR and CDR2 FQNEAQ (reference sequence). Trimming cost V 5 bases and J 4 bases; bases outside gene matches: 14. The CDR3 length is 19 residues. The CDR3 nucleotides read TGTGCCAGCAGCCAAGGGACTAGCGGGATCAAGGTCGAGTACAATGAGCAGTTCTTC. Residues: CASSQGTSGIKVEYNEQFF.

V gene TRBV27 combines with J gene TRBJ1-5, with 9 positions matching TRBD1. This CDR3 contains 17 residues. The germline V gene has CDR1 MNHEY and CDR2 SMNVEV (reference sequence). V lost 2 bases and J lost 5; bases outside the gene matches: 10. Here the CDR3 reads CASSLNLGQGGHQPQHF. Written as DNA, the CDR3 is TGTGCCAGCAGTTTAAATTTGGGACAGGGTGGACATCAGCCCCAGCATTTT.

The chain has TRBV5-1 and TRBJ2-1; D remains unclear. This CDR3 region has 11 residues. Trimming cost V 1 base and J 10 bases, with 6 bases left between them. Germline values: CDR1 SGHRS, CDR2 YFSETQ. The CDR3 sequence is CASSLSQEQFF. In DNA form, the CDR3 reads TGCGCCAGCAGCTTGTCCCAAGAGCAGTTCTTC.

V gene TRBV28 combines with J gene TRBJ2-7, with D possibly TRBD1 on 6 matching bases. There are 15 residues in the CDR3. With 4 bases removed from V and 2 bases from J, the gap between germline ends came to 15 bases. Germline V gene sequence: CDR1 MDHEN, CDR2 SYDVKM. The CDR3 reads CASSYTGTLTYEQYF. CDR3 nucleotide sequence: TGTGCCAGCAGTTACACCGGGACACTCACCTACGAGCAGTACTTC.

This chain connects TRBV5-4 to TRBJ2-3; 10 nucleotides line up with TRBD2. This CDR3 is 18 amino acids long. With V trimmed by 9 bases and J by 0 bases, 16 bases remained unmatched. Germline CDR1 SGHNT, CDR2 YYREEE (reference sequence). The CDR3 region is CAMTPQLLAGVSTDTQYF. In DNA form, the CDR3 reads TGTGCCATGACACCCCAGCTTCTAGCGGGAGTTAGCACAGATACGCAGTATTTT. Together with reference TRBV5-4 and TRBJ2-3, the CDR3 gives the full variable domain: ETGVTQSPTHLIKTRGQQVTLRCSSQSGHNTVSWYQQALGQGPQFIFQYYREEENGRGNFPPRFSGLQFPNYSSELNVNALELDDSALYLCAMTPQLLAGVSTDTQYFGPGTRLTVL.

J is TRBJ2-1 and V is TRBV15; 12 bases map to TRBD2. The CDR3 covers 16 residues. J was trimmed by 7 bases and V by 1 base; bases with no gene match: 5. Per the germline V gene, CDR1 is LNHNV and CDR2 is YYDKDF (reference sequence). CDR3 residues: CATSRGSSGRANEQFF. CDR3 sequence (DNA): TGTGCCACCAGCAGAGGGTCTAGCGGGAGGGCAAATGAGCAGTTCTTC.

This chain uses TRBV28 with TRBJ2-1; possibly TRBD1 for D (6 bases). Trimming pared 2 bases from V and 4 bases from J, leaving 15 bases between. Germline V lookup: CDR1 MDHEN, CDR2 SYDVKM. The CDR3 covers 16 residues. This chain's CDR3 is CASSLPTGKGYNEQFF. The CDR3 region has the DNA TGTGCCAGCAGTTTACCCACAGGGAAGGGGTACAATGAGCAGTTCTTC. The full variable domain, with the rest looked up from reference TRBV28 and TRBJ2-1, is DVKVTQSSRYLVKRTGEKVFLECVQDMDHENMFWYRQDPGLGLRLIYFSYDVKMKEKGDIPEGYSVSREKKERFSLILESASTNQTSMYLCASSLPTGKGYNEQFFGPGTRLTVL.

The chain combines TRBV5-4 with TRBJ2-2, with D possibly TRBD2 on 6 matching bases. The germline V gene has CDR1 SGHNT and CDR2 YYREEE (reference sequence). Trimming took 6 bases from V and 0 from J, leaving 15 bases between them. There are 16 residues in the CDR3. The CDR3: CASTSNSGSNTGELFF. The CDR3 nucleotides are TGTGCCAGCACTTCCAATAGCGGTTCGAACACCGGGGAGCTGTTTTTT.

The genes are TRBV6-6 and TRBJ2-1; a possible D gene is TRBD1 (6 bases). V was trimmed by 0 bases and J by 8 bases, leaving 17 bases between them. The V gene's germline CDR1 is MNHNY and CDR2 SVGAGI (reference sequence). This CDR3 spans 16 amino acids. The CDR3 DNA sequence: TGTGCCAGCAGTTACTCGTACGACAGGCAGGAGGATGAGCAGTTCTTC. Translated, it gives CASSYSYDRQEDEQFF.

J is TRBJ2-1 and V is TRBV25-1, with 7 positions matching TRBD2. Germline V CDR1 and CDR2: MGHDK, SYGVNS. The CDR3 spans 16 residues. The V and J ends lost 2 bases and 2 bases, in that order; junction bases with no gene match: 6. CDR3 in DNA: TGTGCCAGCAGTGAACCGGGACTACCGGCCTACAATGAGCAGTTCTTC. Protein sequence: CASSEPGLPAYNEQFF.

This sequence joins TRBV5-1 and TRBJ2-7; D may be TRBD2 (5 bases). The V end was cut by 0 bases, the J end by 7 bases, with 11 bases between. The CDR3 loop spans 13 amino acids. Germline V gene sequence: CDR1 SGHRS, CDR2 YFSETQ. Here the CDR3 reads CASSLERLLEQYF. The CDR3 nucleotides read TGCGCCAGCAGCTTGGAACGACTACTGGAGCAGTACTTC.

The genes are TRBV6-5 and TRBJ1-2; D is unresolved. The germline V gene encodes CDR1 MNHEY and CDR2 SVGAGI. The CDR3 sequence is 14 residues long. The V end was cut by 6 bases, the J end by 3 bases, with 14 bases between. The CDR3 reads CASSREPPYYGYTF. The CDR3 DNA reads TGTGCCAGCAGCCGGGAGCCCCCTTACTATGGCTACACCTTC.

The chain has TRBV19 and TRBJ2-1; tentative D call: TRBD2 (5 bases). Trimming cost V 6 bases and J 4 bases, with 16 bases left between them. The germline V gene has CDR1 LNHDA and CDR2 SQIVND (reference sequence). The CDR3 contains 15 residues. The DNA of the CDR3 is TGTGCCAGTAGGGAGGAGGCTCCTCCTTACAATGAGCAGTTCTTC. This gives the protein CASREEAPPYNEQFF.

The V and J genes are TRBV6-5 and TRBJ1-2, with 9 bases lining up with TRBD1. With 5 bases clipped from V and 5 bases from J, the junction kept 9 bases outside the gene matches. Germline loops: CDR1 MNHEY, CDR2 SVGAGI. The CDR3 has 15 amino acids. CDR3 coding DNA: TGTGCCAGCAGTCGGGAAGGGACAGGGTGGTATGGCTACACCTTC. This codes for CASSREGTGWYGYTF.

This chain uses TRBV28 with TRBJ1-5, with a possible D match to TRBD1 (5 bases). The CDR3 totals 13 residues. Germline CDR1 and CDR2: MDHEN and SYDVKM. Trimming left V 6 bases short and J 2 bases short, with 8 bases between. The CDR3 coding sequence is TGTGCCAGCAGGCAGGGCGGCAATCAGCCCCAGCATTTT. Its translation: CASRQGGNQPQHF.

The chain has TRBV2 and TRBJ2-5; D is undetermined. The germline V gene encodes CDR1 SNHLY and CDR2 FYNNEI. Between the trimmed V and J ends, which lost 10 bases and 1 base, there was a span of 10 bases. CDR3 length equals 12 residues. The CDR3 DNA sequence: TGTGCCACCCCTACGATCCAAGAGACCCAGTACTTC. Translating it yields CATPTIQETQYF.

With regard to this clone: A much larger clone differs from this one at a single base, so this may be a read error. This sequence joins TRBV11-2 and TRBJ2-6; TRBD1 matches 7 bases. J gave up 2 bases and V 5 bases, and 3 bases lay outside the gene matches. The CDR3 contains 15 residues. Per germline, CDR1 SGHAT and CDR2 FQNNGV. The CDR3 is CASSVTGAGANVLTF. The CDR3 DNA follows: TGTGCCAGCAGCGTCACAGGGGCTGGGGCCAACGTCCTGACTTTC.

The rearrangement uses TRBV14 and TRBJ2-1, with D maybe TRBD2 (6 bases). The germline V gene has CDR1 SGHDN and CDR2 FVKESK. The CDR3 contains 17 residues. The germline V and J ends were trimmed by 1 base and 7 bases, with 20 bases remaining between them. DNA of the CDR3: TGTGCCAGCAGCCAAGTTCTTAGGACTATCTTCGGGAATGAGCAGTTCTTC. It encodes CASSQVLRTIFGNEQFF.

This chain links TRBV28 with TRBJ1-5; tentative D call: TRBD1 (5 bases). V lost 5 bases to trimming and J lost 0 bases, with 11 bases between them. Germline lookup yields CDR1 MDHEN and CDR2 SYDVKM. The length of the CDR3 is 15 residues. The CDR3 DNA reads as TGTGCCAGCAGTCCACAGGTTTATAGCAATCAGCCCCAGCATTTT. This translates into CASSPQVYSNQPQHF.

The chain joins TRBV5-1 to TRBJ2-1, with D possibly TRBD1 on 5 matching bases. Germline V gene data show CDR1 as SGHRS and CDR2 as YFSETQ. The V and J ends lost 3 bases and 9 bases respectively, with 19 bases between them. The CDR3 has 15 residues. The CDR3 nucleotides read TGCGCCAGCAGCTGGACATACGAACGGTACGGTGAGCAGTTCTTC. This encodes CASSWTYERYGEQFF. Looking up the rest from reference TRBV5-1 and TRBJ2-1 gives the full variable domain: KAGVTQTPRYLIKTRGQQVTLSCSPISGHRSVSWYQQTPGQGLQFLFEYFSETQRNKGNFPGRFSGRQFSNSRSEMNVSTLELGDSALYLCASSWTYERYGEQFFGPGTRLTVL.

This clone was detected only a few times. The chain has TRBV30 and TRBJ2-3; 13 bases map to TRBD2. Germline assignment: CDR1 GTSNPN and CDR2 SVGIG (reference sequence). J lost 5 bases, V lost 2 bases, and 10 bases had no gene match. This CDR3 has 17 amino acids. CDR3 bases: TGTGCCTGGAGTATAAGGGGGAGGACTAGCGGGAGAGATACGCAGTATTTT. Translated, it gives CAWSIRGRTSGRDTQYF.

CDR3 region: CASSIGAAGLSYGYTF. CDR3 sequence (DNA): TGTGCCAGTAGTATAGGTGCGGCCGGGTTAAGCTATGGCTACACCTTC. The chain links TRBV19 to TRBJ1-2, with unresolved D. Germline CDR1 is LNHDA and CDR2 is SQIVND (reference sequence). The germline V and J ends were trimmed by 1 base and 4 bases, with 16 bases remaining between them. The CDR3 consists of 16 residues. Full variable domain (rest looked up from reference TRBV19 and TRBJ1-2): DGGITQSPKYLFRKEGQNVTLSCEQNLNHDAMYWYRQDPGQGLRLIYYSQIVNDFQKGDIAEGYSVSREKKESFPLTVTSAQKNPTAFYLCASSIGAAGLSYGYTFGSGTRLTVV.

This clone has only one observation. V and J are TRBV7-9 and TRBJ1-1; D remains unclear. V was pared by 4 bases and J by 2 bases, with 14 bases between. The CDR3 is made up of 15 amino acids. CDR1 SEHNR and CDR2 FQNEAQ come from the germline V gene (reference sequence). The CDR3 region has the DNA TGTGCCAGCAGCTCTCTGCATTATAGTAACACTGAAGCTTTCTTT. Its translation: CASSSLHYSNTEAFF.

The V and J genes are TRBV29-1 and TRBJ1-1; D may be TRBD1 (5 bases). The CDR3 totals 16 residues. V lost 6 bases and J lost 1, with 21 bases in between. Looked up from germline, CDR1 is SQVTM and CDR2 is ANQGSEA. The CDR3 sequence is CSVTPGWGEWNTEAFF. CDR3 in DNA: TGCAGCGTCACCCCAGGTTGGGGGGAATGGAACACTGAAGCTTTCTTT.

The chain has TRBV27 and TRBJ2-1; D possibly corresponds to TRBD2 (6 bases). Germline V gene sequence: CDR1 MNHEY, CDR2 SMNVEV (reference sequence). Trimming removed 7 bases at V and 6 bases at J, with 22 bases between. CDR3 length equals 16 residues. The CDR3 coding sequence is TGTGCCAGCACCCTCGGTAGCAGAATGGAGGGCAATGAGCAGTTCTTC. As protein: CASTLGSRMEGNEQFF.